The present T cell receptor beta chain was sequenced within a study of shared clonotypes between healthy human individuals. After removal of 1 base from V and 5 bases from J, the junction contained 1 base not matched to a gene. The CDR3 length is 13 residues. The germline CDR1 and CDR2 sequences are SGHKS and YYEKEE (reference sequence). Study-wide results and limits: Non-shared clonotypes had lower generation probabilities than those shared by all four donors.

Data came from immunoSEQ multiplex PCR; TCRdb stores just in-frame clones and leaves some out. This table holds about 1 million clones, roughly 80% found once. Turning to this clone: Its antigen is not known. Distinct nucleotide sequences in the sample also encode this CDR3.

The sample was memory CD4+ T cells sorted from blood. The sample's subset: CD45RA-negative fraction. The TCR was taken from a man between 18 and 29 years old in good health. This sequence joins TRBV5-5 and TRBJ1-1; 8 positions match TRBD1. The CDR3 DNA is TGTGCCAGCAGCTTGACAGGGGGAACTGAAGCTTTCTTT. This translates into CASSLTGGTEAFF.